This TCR beta chain is from a study of blood T cell repertoires in COVID-19. On the study more broadly: Nucleic acid was either cDNA or gDNA, and it came from T cells, B-cell-depleted T cells, or PBMCs.

Trimming took off 4 bases at V and 0 bases at J, with 10 bases between the two ends. Germline V lookup: CDR1 MNHNS, CDR2 SASEGT. CDR3 length equals 15 residues. Only in-frame clones appear in the TCRdb table, and some are missing; sequencing was by immunoSEQ multiplex PCR. The repertoire has 40,000 to 50,000 clones, roughly nine tenths of them found once; the top ten carry less than 7%. This clonotype was sampled from a human donor in a cohort sampled during active COVID-19. What was sequenced was peripheral blood. The chain is built from TRBV6-1 and TRBJ2-1; D is uncertain. CDR3 residues: CASSATRSSYNEQFF. The CDR3 DNA reads TGTGCCAGCAGTGCTACCCGGAGCTCCTACAATGAGCAGTTCTTC.